This T cell receptor (beta chain) was sequenced for a study of PD-1 blockade in classical Hodgkin lymphoma. As to this clone: Its antigen is not identified.

Study results and caveats: Differences between repertoires have undefined causes, possibly disease activity or prior therapy. With CD4+ cells, TCR diversity rose significantly by C4D1, but not with CD8+ cells. The study found complete responders had baseline diversity similar to newly diagnosed patients.

Some clones are missing from TCRdb's copy, which holds only in-frame ones; the method was immunoSEQ multiplex PCR. The data hold approximately 24,000 clones, with around 84% observed a single time. Germline CDR1 is MNHNY and CDR2 is SVGAGI (reference sequence). The CDR3 spans 12 residues. V was trimmed by 2 bases and J by 6 bases, leaving 5 bases between them. Stated time point: cycle 4 day 1 (C4D1), after six to seven weeks of nivolumab. Brentuximab vedotin exposure varied among the patients, all of whom had relapsed after autologous stem cell transplantation. When best responses were assessed, they were complete response, partial response or progressive disease.

The specimen comprised peripheral blood mononuclear cells (PBMCs), sampled before the fourth cycle of nivolumab. The chain combines TRBV6-6 with TRBJ2-1; no firm D call. The receptor was isolated from a human donor with classical Hodgkin lymphoma. CDR3 in amino acids: CASSYSLNEQFF. In nucleotides, the CDR3 is TGTGCCAGCAGTTACAGTCTCAATGAGCAGTTCTTC.